Listed below are T cell receptor beta chains from one sample, sequenced in a study of metastatic and nonmetastatic thyroid tumors. Using MiXCR, TCRdb re-called clones from the PCR reads. The sample comprises around 70,000 clones, less than 20% of which are singletons, and around 13% rests with the top ten. The sequencing sample was made of blood. The receptors were sampled from a female donor with papillary thyroid cancer or a benign thyroid nodule (not recorded which). Some clones in this sample may be carry-over from other donors' samples. Both conserved end residues are part of each CDR3. A D gene is named only where the DNA matches it firmly. Size values are once, few and many counts, or a class for expanded clones, and some rows have none.

J,size,D,V,DNA,CDR3
TRBJ1-5,many,.,TRBV28,TGTGCCAGCAGTACCCTAGGGTATAGCAATCAGCCCCAGCATTTT,CASSTLGYSNQPQHF
TRBJ1-3,many,.,TRBV6-1,TGTGCCAGCAGTCCCCGGACACTTAGCTCTGGAAACACCATATATTTT,CASSPRTLSSGNTIYF
TRBJ1-1,few,.,TRBV4-1,TGCGCCAGCAGCCACGGGGGGACTGAAGCTTTCTTT,CASSHGGTEAFF
TRBJ1-6,many,TRBD1,TRBV2,TGTGCCAGCAGTGAACAGGGGGGCAGTTCACCCCTCCACTTT,CASSEQGGSSPLHF
TRBJ2-5,many,.,TRBV5-1,TGCGCCAGCAGCCCTGGGCAGGTTGGAGAGACCCAGTACTTC,CASSPGQVGETQYF
TRBJ1-3,many,TRBD1,TRBV5-5,TGTGCCAGCAGCTCAGGGGGGGTTGGAAACACCATATATTTT,CASSSGGVGNTIYF
TRBJ2-3,.,TRBD2,TRBV6-1,TGTGCCAGCAGGACTAGCCTGGGGACAGATACGCAGTATTTT,CASRTSLGTDTQYF
TRBJ2-3,many,.,TRBV29-1,TGCAGCGTTGACAGGGGCACAGATACGCAGTATTTT,CSVDRGTDTQYF
TRBJ1-5,many,.,TRBV7-8,TGTGCCAGCAGCTTACCAGGGTTGGGCAATCAGCCCCAGCATTTT,CASSLPGLGNQPQHF
TRBJ1-5,many,.,TRBV30,TGTGCCTGGAGTGTACCGGGATCGGCCCAGCATTTT,CAWSVPGSAQHF
TRBJ2-6,.,.,TRBV6-2/TRBV6-3,TGTGCCAGCAGCAACACCTACTCTGGGGCCAACGTCCTGACTTTC,CASSNTYSGANVLTF
TRBJ1-1,.,TRBD1,TRBV29-1,TGCAGCGTCCTGGGACAGACAAAGAACACTGAAGCTTTCTTT,CSVLGQTKNTEAFF
TRBJ1-5,many,.,TRBV28,TGTGCCAGCAGTGATTTCCTACAGGGAGGAAATCAGCCCCAGCATTTT,CASSDFLQGGNQPQHF
TRBJ2-3,many,TRBD2,TRBV4-1,TGCGCCAGCAGCCAAGATCCTAGCGGGCGCACAGATACGCAGTATTTT,CASSQDPSGRTDTQYF
TRBJ2-2,many,TRBD1,TRBV5-1,TGCGCCAGCAGCCCAGGGGGTCCCGGGGAGCTGTTTTTT,CASSPGGPGELFF
TRBJ1-5,many,TRBD1,TRBV4-1,TGCGCCAGCAGCCACCCCGACAGGGAAAATCAGCCCCAGCATTTT,CASSHPDRENQPQHF
TRBJ1-1,many,.,TRBV7-2,TGTGCCAGCAGCTTAGTTTGGAACACTGAAGCTTTCTTT,CASSLVWNTEAFF
TRBJ2-1,many,.,TRBV9,TGTGCCAGCAGCCCCCACTATAATGAGCAGTTCTTC,CASSPHYNEQFF
TRBJ1-2,many,.,TRBV4-1,TGCGCCAGCAGCCAAGGCCCAATCTATGGCTACACCTTC,CASSQGPIYGYTF
TRBJ2-7,medium-sized,.,TRBV18,TGTGCCAGCTCACCACCCTTAAGTAACAGCTACTACGAGCAGTACTTC,CASSPPLSNSYYEQYF
TRBJ2-7,few,.,TRBV30,TGTGCCTGGAGTGTACTCAGGGGGGCCTACGAGCAGTACTTC,CAWSVLRGAYEQYF
TRBJ1-5,.,.,TRBV5-4,TGTGCCAGCAGCTCTGATTACGATCAGCCCCAGCATTTT,CASSSDYDQPQHF
TRBJ2-3,many,TRBD2,TRBV30,TGTGCCTGGAGTGGCTTGCGGGAGAGCACAGATACGCAGTATTTT,CAWSGLRESTDTQYF
TRBJ2-7,many,.,TRBV6-5,TGTGCCAGCAGTTACGGGCAGGGGTCCGAGCAGTACTTC,CASSYGQGSEQYF
TRBJ2-2,few,.,TRBV28,TGTGCCGGCAGTTTTCTTCCCGGGGAGCTTTTTTTT,CAGSFLPGELFF
TRBJ2-3,many,.,TRBV5-1,TGCGCCAGCAGGCGGGCTCCCACAGATACGCAGTATTTT,CASRRAPTDTQYF
TRBJ2-5,many,TRBD1,TRBV28,TGTGCCAGCAGTCAAACACAGGGGACCCACCAAGAGACCCAGTACTTC,CASSQTQGTHQETQYF
TRBJ1-2,many,.,TRBV5-8,TGTGCCAGCAGCTTGGCAGGGCCCTACTATGGCTACACCTTC,CASSLAGPYYGYTF
TRBJ2-6,.,.,TRBV5-1,TGCGCCAGCAGCCTGACAGGTGGCGCGTCTGGTGCCAACGTCCTGACTTTC,CASSLTGGASGANVLTF
TRBJ2-7,.,TRBD2,TRBV5-4,TGTGCCAGCAGCCTTCCTAGCGGGAAGAGGCCCTACGAGCAGTACTTC,CASSLPSGKRPYEQYF
TRBJ2-3,few,.,TRBV9,TGTGCCAGCAGCGTAGCGACAGATACGCAGTATTTT,CASSVATDTQYF
TRBJ1-1,many,.,TRBV9,TGTGCCAGCAGCGTCAGTGTAGGCACTGAAGCTTTCTTT,CASSVSVGTEAFF
TRBJ2-2,many,.,TRBV24-1,TGTGCCACCAGTCTAACCCAGGAAGCCACCGGGGAGCTGTTTTTT,CATSLTQEATGELFF